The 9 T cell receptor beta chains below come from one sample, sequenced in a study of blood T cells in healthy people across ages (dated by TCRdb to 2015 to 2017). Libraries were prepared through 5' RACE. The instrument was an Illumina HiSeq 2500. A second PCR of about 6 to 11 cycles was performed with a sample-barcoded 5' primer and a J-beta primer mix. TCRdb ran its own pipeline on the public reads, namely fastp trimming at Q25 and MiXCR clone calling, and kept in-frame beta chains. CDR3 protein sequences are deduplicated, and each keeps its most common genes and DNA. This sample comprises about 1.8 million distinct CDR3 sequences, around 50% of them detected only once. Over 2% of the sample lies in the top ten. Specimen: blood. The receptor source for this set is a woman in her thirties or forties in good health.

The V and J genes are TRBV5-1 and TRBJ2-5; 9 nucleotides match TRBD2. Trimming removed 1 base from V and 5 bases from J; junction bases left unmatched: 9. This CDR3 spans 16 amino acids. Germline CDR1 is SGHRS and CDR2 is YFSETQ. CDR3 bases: TGCGCCAGCAGCTTGCTTCAGGGGGGACTAGCTGAGACCCAGTACTTC. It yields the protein CASSLLQGGLAETQYF.

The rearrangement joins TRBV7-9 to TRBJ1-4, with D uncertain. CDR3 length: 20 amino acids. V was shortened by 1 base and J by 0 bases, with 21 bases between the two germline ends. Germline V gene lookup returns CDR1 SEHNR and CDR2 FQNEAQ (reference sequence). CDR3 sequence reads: CASSLVITAAAASTNEKLFF. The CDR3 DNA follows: TGTGCCAGCAGCTTAGTAATTACTGCAGCAGCTGCCTCAACTAATGAAAAACTGTTTTTT.

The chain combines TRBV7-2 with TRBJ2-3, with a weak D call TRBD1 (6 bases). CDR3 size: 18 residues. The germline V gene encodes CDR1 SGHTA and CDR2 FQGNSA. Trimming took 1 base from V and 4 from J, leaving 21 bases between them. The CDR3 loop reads CASSLGAPPTGLADTQYF. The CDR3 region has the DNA TGTGCCAGCAGCTTAGGCGCCCCACCAACAGGGTTGGCAGATACGCAGTATTTT.

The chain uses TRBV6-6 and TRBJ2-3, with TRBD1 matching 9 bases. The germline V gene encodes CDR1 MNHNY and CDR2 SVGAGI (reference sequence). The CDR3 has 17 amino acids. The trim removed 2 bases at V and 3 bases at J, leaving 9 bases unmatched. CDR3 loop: CASSYPLQGAMTDTQYF. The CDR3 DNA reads TGTGCCAGCAGTTACCCCTTACAGGGGGCGATGACAGATACGCAGTATTTT.

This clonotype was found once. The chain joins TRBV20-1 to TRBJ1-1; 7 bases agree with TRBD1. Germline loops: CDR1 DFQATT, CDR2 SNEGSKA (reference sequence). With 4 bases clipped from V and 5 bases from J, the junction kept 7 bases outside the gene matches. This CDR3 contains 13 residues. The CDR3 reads CSAINPGGTEAFF. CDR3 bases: TGCAGTGCTATCAATCCAGGGGGGACTGAAGCTTTCTTT.

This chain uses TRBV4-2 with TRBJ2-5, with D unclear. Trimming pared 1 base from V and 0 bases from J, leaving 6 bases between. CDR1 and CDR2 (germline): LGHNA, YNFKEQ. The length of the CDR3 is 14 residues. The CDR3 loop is CASSQGAYQETQYF. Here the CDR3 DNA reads TGTGCCAGCAGCCAAGGGGCGTACCAAGAGACCCAGTACTTC.

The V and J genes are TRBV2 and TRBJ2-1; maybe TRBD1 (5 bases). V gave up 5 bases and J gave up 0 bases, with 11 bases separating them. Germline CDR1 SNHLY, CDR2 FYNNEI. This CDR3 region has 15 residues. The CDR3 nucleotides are TGTGCCAGCAGTAAGACAGTACGCTCCTACAATGAGCAGTTCTTC. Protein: CASSKTVRSYNEQFF.

The CDR3 nucleotides read TGTGCCAGCAGCTTCCTTGGGCGGGGGGGGGACAATGAGCAGTTCTTC. Protein: CASSFLGRGGDNEQFF. The genes are TRBV3-1 and TRBJ2-1, with 9 positions matching TRBD2. The CDR3 length is 16 residues. The germline V gene has CDR1 LGHDT and CDR2 YNNKEL (reference sequence). Trimming at V came to 5 bases and at J to 5 bases, leaving 10 bases not matched to a gene.

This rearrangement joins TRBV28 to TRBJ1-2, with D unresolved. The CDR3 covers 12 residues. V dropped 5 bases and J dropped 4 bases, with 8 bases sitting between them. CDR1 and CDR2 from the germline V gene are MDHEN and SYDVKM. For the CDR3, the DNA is TGTGCCAGCAGTCCTCCGGTCTATGGCTACACCTTC. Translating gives CASSPPVYGYTF.